The clone carrying this T cell receptor (beta chain) was observed many times. The source of the sample is a study of regulatory T cells in long-lasting Graves disease. Both iRepertoire HTBI primers and Arm-PCR of CDR3 regions were used to build the TCR beta libraries. Each CDR3 protein is one row after TCRdb ran MiXCR on the multiplex PCR reads. The data show 350,000 to 450,000 distinct CDR3 sequences, over 14% seen once. The time point was: newly diagnosed GD, antithyroid drugs for less than 3 months. Generation of the TCR library employed RNA extracted from PBMCs. The diagnosis of Graves' disease used American Thyroid Association guidelines. These data were also reused for a study on T cells in Graves' hyperthyroidism and ophthalmopathy. That work contributes: Ophthalmopathy and stable hyperthyroidism were told apart by a 13 V-J model.

This clonotype was obtained from a woman between 40 and 50 years old with Graves disease. Here the sequenced sample was peripheral blood mononuclear cells (PBMCs), taken at new diagnosis, from a patient treated with antithyroid drugs.

CDR3 in amino acids: CASGLSGGPEQYF. In nucleotides, the CDR3 is TGTGCTAGTGGTTTGTCTGGGGGCCCCGAGCAGTACTTC. The chain employs TRBV12-5 and TRBJ2-7; D possibly corresponds to TRBD1 (6 bases). This CDR3 has 13 residues. V lost 2 bases, J lost 6 bases, and 11 bases lay in between. Germline CDR1 and CDR2: LGHNT and FRNRAP.